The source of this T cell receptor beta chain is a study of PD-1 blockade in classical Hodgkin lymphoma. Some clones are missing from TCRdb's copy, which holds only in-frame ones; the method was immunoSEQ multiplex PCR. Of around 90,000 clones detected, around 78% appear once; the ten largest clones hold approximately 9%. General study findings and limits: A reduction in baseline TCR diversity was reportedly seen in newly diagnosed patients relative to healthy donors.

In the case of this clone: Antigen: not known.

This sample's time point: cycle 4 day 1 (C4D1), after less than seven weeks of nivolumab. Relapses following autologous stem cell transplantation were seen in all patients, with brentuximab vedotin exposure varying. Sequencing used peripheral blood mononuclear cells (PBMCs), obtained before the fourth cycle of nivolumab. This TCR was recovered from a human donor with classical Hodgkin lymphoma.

In DNA, the CDR3 is TGTGCCAGCTCACCACCAGGGAGCGTTAATCAGCCCCAGCATTTT. This encodes CASSPPGSVNQPQHF. The chain employs TRBV18 and TRBJ1-5; D is unclear. Trimming stripped 0 bases from V and 4 bases from J, with 10 bases between. The germline CDR1 and CDR2 sequences are KGHSH and LQKENI. This CDR3 spans 15 amino acids.